Below, 32 T cell receptor beta chains from the same sample are listed, as sequenced in a study of blood T cell repertoires in COVID-19. Only in-frame clones appear in the TCRdb table, and some are missing; sequencing was by immunoSEQ multiplex PCR. The sample lists 310,000 or so clones, 90% occurring once. The sequenced material came from PBMCs or T cells enriched from blood (not recorded which). The receptors come from a woman aged 18-29 years with acute COVID-19.

The chain uses TRBV12-5 and TRBJ1-5; D uncertain. Germline V gene lookup returns CDR1 LGHNT and CDR2 FRNRAP. The CDR3 is made up of 16 amino acids. V gave up 0 bases and J gave up 5 bases, with 14 bases separating them. In nucleotides, the CDR3 is TGTGCTAGTGGTTTGGTACTTAGTACCAACCATCAGCCCCAGCATTTT. It encodes CASGLVLSTNHQPQHF.

This clone came up once. The V gene is TRBV9, the J gene TRBJ1-3, with unresolved D. Between the trimmed V and J ends, which lost 2 bases and 4 bases, there was a span of 13 bases. Germline V CDR1 and CDR2: SGDLS, YYNGEE. The CDR3 totals 15 residues. The CDR3, as DNA: TGTGCCAGCAGCGTCACCTCAGTGCCCGGAAACACCATATATTTT. Translating gives CASSVTSVPGNTIYF.

The genes are TRBV2 and TRBJ2-1; 8 nucleotides match TRBD1. The junction had 5 bases not matched to a gene; V was cut back by 6 bases and J by 1 base. The CDR3 spans 15 residues. Germline lookup yields CDR1 SNHLY and CDR2 FYNNEI. CDR3: CASRNRGFSYNEQFF. CDR3 coding DNA: TGTGCCAGCAGGAACAGGGGGTTTTCCTACAATGAGCAGTTCTTC.

The genes are TRBV4-1 and TRBJ2-1; 9 positions match TRBD1. Germline V lookup: CDR1 MGHRA, CDR2 YSYEKL. The CDR3 sequence is 14 residues long. V trimming: 5 bases; J trimming: 8 bases; junction bases outside the gene matches: 7. The CDR3 nucleotides are TGCGCCAGCAGCTTCCGGGACAGGGTTGATGAGCAGTTCTTC. Protein sequence: CASSFRDRVDEQFF.

The table lists this clone with a count of one. The chain links TRBV6-2 or TRBV6-3 to TRBJ2-3; TRBD2 agrees at 8 bases. V trimming: 5 bases; J trimming: 5 bases; junction bases outside the gene matches: 9. The CDR3 contains 15 residues. CDR1 is MNHEY, CDR2 SVGEGT, per germline. DNA for the CDR3: TGTGCCAGCAGTCTTAGCGGGATGGGGAGAGATACGCAGTATTTT. This encodes CASSLSGMGRDTQYF.

The chain recombines TRBV19 with TRBJ1-1; a weak D match, TRBD1 (5 bases). The CDR3 length is 13 residues. V shed 4 bases and J shed 3 bases, with 9 bases lying between them. From germline, CDR1 is LNHDA and CDR2 SQIVND (reference sequence). CDR3 region: CASSTDTYTEAFF. DNA of the CDR3: TGTGCCAGTAGTACGGACACTTACACTGAAGCTTTCTTT. The full variable domain, in which reference TRBV19 and TRBJ1-1 provide the parts outside the CDR3, is DGGITQSPKYLFRKEGQNVTLSCEQNLNHDAMYWYRQDPGQGLRLIYYSQIVNDFQKGDIAEGYSVSREKKESFPLTVTSAQKNPTAFYLCASSTDTYTEAFFGQGTRLTVV.

The DNA of the CDR3 is TGTGCCAGCAGTACGAACAGGGCTCAGCCCCAGCATTTT. Its protein is CASSTNRAQPQHF. The V call is TRBV12-3 or TRBV12-4, the J call TRBJ1-5; weak D call: TRBD1 (6 bases). The CDR3 runs 13 residues. Deletions cut 5 bases from V and 6 bases from J, with 11 bases between.

V is TRBV3-1 (or the pseudogene TRBV3-2) and J is TRBJ2-1; 14 bases map to TRBD2. Germline values: CDR1 LGHDT, CDR2 YNNKEL (reference sequence). The trim removed 5 bases at V and 4 bases at J, leaving 7 bases unmatched. This CDR3 region has 17 residues. The CDR3 is CASSSGTSGSRYNEQFF. DNA for the CDR3: TGTGCCAGCAGCTCCGGGACTAGCGGGAGCCGGTACAATGAGCAGTTCTTC.

V usage is TRBV29-1 and J usage is TRBJ2-2; 9 bases are a match to TRBD1. With V trimmed by 6 bases and J by 6 bases, 8 bases remained unmatched. Germline values: CDR1 SQVTM, CDR2 ANQGSEA. The CDR3 spans 14 residues. This CDR3 reads CSVYRDRDSGELFF. The CDR3 nucleotides read TGCAGCGTGTACCGGGACAGGGATTCCGGGGAGCTGTTTTTT.

The CDR3 spells CASSLLVAGGTDTQYF. The CDR3 DNA reads TGCGCCAGCAGCTTGCTCGTAGCGGGAGGCACAGATACGCAGTATTTT. The V and J genes are TRBV5-1 and TRBJ2-3, with 9 bases that match TRBD2. With V trimmed by 1 base and J by 1 base, 4 bases remained unmatched. The germline V gene encodes CDR1 SGHRS and CDR2 YFSETQ. The CDR3 length is 16 residues.

The chain carries TRBV30 and TRBJ2-1; 16 nucleotides match TRBD2. Looked up from germline, CDR1 is GTSNPN and CDR2 is SVGIG (reference sequence). V shed 3 bases, J shed 8 bases, and the junction held 7 bases outside the gene matches. CDR3 length: 16 residues. For the CDR3, the DNA is TGTGCCTGGAGCCAGGGACTAGCGGGAGGGCGGGATGAGCAGTTCTTC. Protein: CAWSQGLAGGRDEQFF.

This clone has a handful of counts. J is TRBJ1-1 and V is TRBV6-1; tentatively, D is TRBD1 (5 bases). V was shortened by 4 bases and J by 0 bases, with 18 bases between the two germline ends. The CDR3 consists of 17 residues. CDR1 is MNHNS and CDR2 is SASEGT in the germline V gene. The CDR3 sequence: CASSGGRWTLLNTEAFF. As DNA, the CDR3 is TGTGCCAGCAGTGGGGGCCGGTGGACACTACTGAACACTGAAGCTTTCTTT.

The chain recombines TRBV27 with TRBJ1-1, with TRBD1 identical over 7 bases. The CDR3 consists of 17 residues. With 2 bases clipped from V and 5 bases from J, the junction kept 14 bases outside the gene matches. Per germline, CDR1 MNHEY and CDR2 SMNVEV (reference sequence). CDR3 DNA sequence: TGTGCCAGCAGTTTACTCTCCCAAGGGGGCGAGGGAACTGAAGCTTTCTTT. Translation: CASSLLSQGGEGTEAFF.

This sequence joins TRBV6-2 or TRBV6-3 and TRBJ2-5; 8 nucleotides agree with TRBD1. Germline loops: CDR1 MNHEY, CDR2 SVGEGT. The CDR3 extends over 20 amino acids. V lost 4 bases to trimming and J lost 2 bases; unmatched junction nucleotides: 21. CDR3 in amino acids: CASSFLVGQGASLRQETQYF. CDR3 coding DNA: TGTGCCAGCAGTTTTTTGGTCGGGCAGGGGGCTAGTCTACGTCAAGAGACCCAGTACTTC.

The V gene is TRBV6-2 or TRBV6-3, the J gene TRBJ2-2, with 9 bases identical to TRBD1. The CDR3 is made up of 21 amino acids. Trimming removed 6 bases from V and 4 bases from J; junction bases left unmatched: 24. The germline gives CDR1 MNHEY, CDR2 SVGEGT. CDR3 in DNA: TGTGCCAGCAGCGGGACAGGGAGCGGGGCATGGCTAGCCCTGGGCACCGGGGAGCTGTTTTTT. As protein: CASSGTGSGAWLALGTGELFF.

The chain joins TRBV28 to TRBJ2-1; 10 nucleotides agree with TRBD2. With 10 bases clipped from V and 9 bases from J, the junction kept 12 bases outside the gene matches. The CDR3 contains 14 residues. Per the germline V gene, CDR1 is MDHEN and CDR2 is SYDVKM. The CDR3 loop reads CATKLELAGTEQFF. The CDR3 DNA reads TGTGCCACCAAGTTGGAACTAGCGGGAACTGAGCAGTTCTTC.

The chain joins TRBV19 to TRBJ2-3, with TRBD1 matching 7 bases. Germline assignment: CDR1 LNHDA and CDR2 SQIVND (reference sequence). The CDR3 runs to 15 residues. The V segment lost 6 bases and the J segment 3 bases; nucleotides outside the gene matches: 9. The CDR3 here is CASRTGTDHTDTQYF. CDR3 nucleotides: TGTGCCAGTAGAACCGGGACAGACCATACAGATACGCAGTATTTT.

The chain links TRBV18 to TRBJ1-1, with 10 positions matching TRBD1. The CDR3 totals 19 residues. Germline CDR1 is KGHSH and CDR2 is LQKENI. The V and J ends lost 1 base and 3 bases, in that order; junction bases with no gene match: 14. The CDR3 DNA reads TGTGCCAGCTCACCACACTCCCTAGGTGGACAGGGGGTTGACACTGAAGCTTTCTTT. Its protein is CASSPHSLGGQGVDTEAFF.

The chain employs TRBV28 and TRBJ2-5; 7 bases agree with TRBD2. CDR1 and CDR2 (germline): MDHEN, SYDVKM. V shed 2 bases and J 2 bases; nucleotides not matched to a gene: 5. This CDR3 is 15 amino acids long. The CDR3 is CASSLIGEGQETQYF. CDR3 DNA sequence: TGTGCCAGCAGTTTAATCGGGGAGGGACAAGAGACCCAGTACTTC.

The rearrangement links TRBV29-1 to TRBJ2-7, with D unclear. V lost 0 bases and J 3 bases, leaving 12 bases between the germline ends. Germline V CDR1 and CDR2: SQVTM, ANQGSEA. The CDR3 runs 14 residues. CDR3 nucleotide sequence: TGCAGCGTTGAAGATCCCGGGTCGGGCTACGAGCAGTACTTC. It yields the protein CSVEDPGSGYEQYF.

J is TRBJ2-3 and V is TRBV27; 7 positions match TRBD2. The CDR3 spans 13 residues. V lost 4 bases, J lost 9 bases, and 7 bases stayed unmatched. Per germline, CDR1 MNHEY and CDR2 SMNVEV (reference sequence). CDR3 in amino acids: CASSYWDYGTQYF. CDR3 DNA: TGTGCCAGCAGTTACTGGGACTACGGGACGCAGTATTTT.

Remarks on this clone: Additional DNA sequences in this sample encode the identical CDR3. The chain couples TRBV7-2 to TRBJ2-7; D possibly corresponds to TRBD2 (5 bases). The length of the CDR3 is 15 residues. Deletions cut 1 base from V and 3 bases from J, with 13 bases between. From germline, CDR1 is SGHTA and CDR2 FQGNSA. In nucleotides, the CDR3 is TGTGCCAGCAGCTTAGGGCTAGCTGACAACTACGAGCAGTACTTC. It codes for CASSLGLADNYEQYF.

This clone was detected only once. The V and J genes are TRBV7-8 and TRBJ1-3, with D tentatively TRBD1 (5 bases). The V gene lost 2 bases and the J gene lost 0 bases, with 11 bases spanning the gap. From germline, CDR1 is SGHVS and CDR2 FQNEAQ. The CDR3 has 16 residues. The CDR3, as DNA: TGTGCCAGCAGCTTACAGGGTATCCCCTCTGGAAACACCATATATTTT. Translating gives CASSLQGIPSGNTIYF.

The chain employs TRBV12-5 and TRBJ1-4; D gene ambiguous. Germline lookup yields CDR1 LGHNT and CDR2 FRNRAP. The CDR3 is 16 amino acids. With 6 bases removed from V and 0 bases from J, the gap between germline ends came to 14 bases. This CDR3 is CASGPTISSTNEKLFF. CDR3 nucleotides: TGTGCTAGTGGCCCGACAATTTCCTCAACTAATGAAAAACTGTTTTTT.

V gene TRBV27 combines with J gene TRBJ1-5, with TRBD1 matching over 8 bases. Germline V gene data show CDR1 as MNHEY and CDR2 as SMNVEV (reference sequence). V shed 5 bases and J 5 bases; nucleotides not matched to a gene: 5. CDR3 length equals 14 residues. The CDR3 here is CASSPRGLHQPQHF. CDR3 sequence (DNA): TGTGCCAGCAGTCCCAGGGGGCTTCATCAGCCCCAGCATTTT.

The chain recombines TRBV5-1 with TRBJ2-5; 9 bases align to TRBD2. CDR3 length: 14 amino acids. Trimming took 5 bases from V and 5 from J; bases not matched to a gene: 7. CDR1 is SGHRS, CDR2 YFSETQ, per germline. In DNA form, the CDR3 reads TGCGCCAGCAGGGGCGGGAGGGCCGCGGAGACCCAGTACTTC. Translation gives CASRGGRAAETQYF.

This clone showed up just once. The V and J genes are TRBV7-9 and TRBJ2-1; TRBD2 aligns across 8 bases. From germline, CDR1 is SEHNR and CDR2 FQNEAQ (reference sequence). CDR3 length equals 15 residues. With 2 bases clipped from V and 3 bases from J, the junction kept 3 bases outside the gene matches. The CDR3 region has the DNA TGTGCCAGCAGCTTAATACTAGCGGACTACAATGAGCAGTTCTTC. Protein sequence: CASSLILADYNEQFF.

The rearrangement joins TRBV5-1 to TRBJ2-7; D gene ambiguous. The V end lost 4 bases, the J end lost 4 bases, and 15 bases lay between the germline ends. This CDR3 region has 14 residues. Germline CDR1 SGHRS, CDR2 YFSETQ. This CDR3 reads CASSRVNGAYEQYF. CDR3 sequence (DNA): TGCGCCAGCAGCCGGGTGAACGGAGCGTACGAGCAGTACTTC.

This clone has a single count. DNA of the CDR3: TGTGCCAGCAGTGAAGAAGGGGGGGGCACAGATACGCAGTATTTT. Protein product: CASSEEGGGTDTQYF. The V gene is TRBV6-1, the J gene TRBJ2-3; TRBD2 might be the D (7 bases). This CDR3 is built from 15 residues. Germline V gene sequence: CDR1 MNHNS, CDR2 SASEGT. V was shortened by 1 base and J by 1 base, with 9 bases between the two germline ends.

V gene TRBV28 combines with J gene TRBJ2-7; 8 bases match TRBD1. The CDR3 extends over 14 amino acids. The germline CDR1 and CDR2 sequences are MDHEN and SYDVKM. With V trimmed by 3 bases and J by 2 bases, 3 bases remained unmatched. CDR3 in DNA: TGTGCCAGCAGTTTGTGGGACAGGACCTACGAGCAGTACTTC. This gives the protein CASSLWDRTYEQYF.

The chain combines TRBV3-1 (or the pseudogene TRBV3-2) with TRBJ2-3; D possibly corresponds to TRBD2 (5 bases). The CDR3 has 14 residues. Germline CDR1 and CDR2: LGHDT and YNNKEL (reference sequence). V lost 4 bases and J 1 base, leaving 9 bases between the germline ends. The chain's CDR3 is CASSPDWGTDTQYF. In nucleotides, the CDR3 is TGTGCCAGCAGCCCGGACTGGGGCACAGATACGCAGTATTTT.

This sequence joins TRBV7-2 and TRBJ2-2; TRBD2 is a possible D gene (5 bases). Germline V gene sequence: CDR1 SGHTA, CDR2 FQGNSA. The V gene lost 3 bases and the J gene lost 5 bases, with 19 bases spanning the gap. The CDR3 runs to 17 residues. CDR3 in amino acids: CASSLEMRVGVTGELFF. CDR3 DNA sequence: TGTGCCAGCAGCTTGGAAATGAGGGTCGGGGTAACCGGGGAGCTGTTTTTT.